This T cell receptor beta chain came from a study of T cells in Graves' hyperthyroidism and ophthalmopathy. V lost 11 bases to trimming and J lost 6 bases, with 20 bases between them. This CDR3 comprises 14 residues. Germline V gene data show CDR1 as LNHDA and CDR2 as SQIVND (reference sequence). This clonotype occurred many times. TCR beta CDR3 region amplification was performed from RNA transcripts. With the HTBI primer set, the TCR CDR3 went through a first round of RT-PCR. A single record per CDR3 protein comes from TCRdb applying MiXCR to the multiplex PCR reads. The sample includes almost 350,000 distinct CDR3 sequences, 15% to 20% seen only once; the top ten take roughly 16%.

The receptor comes from a woman in her forties with Graves' ophthalmopathy. Material for sequencing was blood. The genes are TRBV19 and TRBJ1-5, with D perhaps TRBD1 (6 bases). The DNA of the CDR3 is TGTGCCGTGGCTTACCGGGGACAAGGTCAGCCCCAGCATTTT. Translated, it gives CAVAYRGQGQPQHF.